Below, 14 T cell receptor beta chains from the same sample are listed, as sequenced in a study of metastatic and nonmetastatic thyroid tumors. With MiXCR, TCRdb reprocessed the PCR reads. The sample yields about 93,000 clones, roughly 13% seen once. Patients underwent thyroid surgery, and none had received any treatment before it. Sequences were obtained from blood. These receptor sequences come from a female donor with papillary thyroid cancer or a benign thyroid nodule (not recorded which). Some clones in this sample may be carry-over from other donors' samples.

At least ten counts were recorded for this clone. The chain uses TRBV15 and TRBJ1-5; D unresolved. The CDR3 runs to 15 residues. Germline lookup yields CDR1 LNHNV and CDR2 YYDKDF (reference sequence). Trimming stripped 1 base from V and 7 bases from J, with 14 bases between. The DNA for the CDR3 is TGTGCCACCAGCAGAGTAGGGTCTGGCGGACAGCCCCAGCATTTT. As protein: CATSRVGSGGQPQHF.

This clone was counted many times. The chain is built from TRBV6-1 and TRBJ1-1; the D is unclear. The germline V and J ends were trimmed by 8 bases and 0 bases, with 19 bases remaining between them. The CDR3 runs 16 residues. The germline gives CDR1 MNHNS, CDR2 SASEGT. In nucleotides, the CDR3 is TGTGCCAGCGGTCCGTTGGTGAAGAATATGAACACTGAAGCTTTCTTT. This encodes CASGPLVKNMNTEAFF.

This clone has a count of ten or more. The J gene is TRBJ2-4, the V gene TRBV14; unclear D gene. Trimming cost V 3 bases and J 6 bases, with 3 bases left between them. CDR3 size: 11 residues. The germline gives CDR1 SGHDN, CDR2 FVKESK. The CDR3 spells CASSQGNIQYF. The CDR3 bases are TGTGCCAGCAGCCAGGGAAACATTCAGTACTTC.

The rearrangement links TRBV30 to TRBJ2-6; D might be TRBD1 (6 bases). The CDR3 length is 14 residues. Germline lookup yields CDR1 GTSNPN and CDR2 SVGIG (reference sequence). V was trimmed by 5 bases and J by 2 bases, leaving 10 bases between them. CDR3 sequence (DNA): TGTGCCTGGTATAAGGGGGCTGGGGCCAACGTCCTGACTTTC. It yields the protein CAWYKGAGANVLTF.

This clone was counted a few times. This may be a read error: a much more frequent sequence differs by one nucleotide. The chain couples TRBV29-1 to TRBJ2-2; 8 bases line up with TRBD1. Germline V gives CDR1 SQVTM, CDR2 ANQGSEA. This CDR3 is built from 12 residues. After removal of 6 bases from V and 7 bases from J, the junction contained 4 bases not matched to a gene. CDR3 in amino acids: CSVETGVGELFF. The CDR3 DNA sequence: TGCAGCGTCGAGACAGGGGTCGGGGAGCTGTTTTTT.

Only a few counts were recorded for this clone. CDR3 DNA sequence: TGTGCCAGCGAGGAGCGGACATGGAACACCGGGGAGCTGTTTTTT. Encoded protein: CASEERTWNTGELFF. The chain employs TRBV6-2 or TRBV6-3 and TRBJ2-2, with D possibly called TRBD1 or TRBD2 (5 bases each). The germline CDR1 and CDR2 sequences are MNHEY and SVGEGT. Trimming pared 8 bases from V and 1 base from J, leaving 14 bases between. The CDR3 extends over 15 amino acids.

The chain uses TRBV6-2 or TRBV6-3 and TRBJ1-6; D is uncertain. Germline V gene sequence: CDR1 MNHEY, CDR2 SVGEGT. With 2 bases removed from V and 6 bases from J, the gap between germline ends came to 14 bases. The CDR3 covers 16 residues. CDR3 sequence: CASSYVPLHINSPLHF. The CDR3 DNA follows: TGTGCCAGCAGTTACGTACCGTTACACATTAATTCACCCCTCCACTTT.

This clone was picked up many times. The CDR3 nucleotides are TGCAGCGTACGTGGACAGGCCAAAGAGACCCAGTACTTC. It is translated as CSVRGQAKETQYF. The chain links TRBV29-1 to TRBJ2-5; 7 nucleotides line up with TRBD1. This CDR3 contains 13 residues. Losses at the gene ends were 6 bases for V and 3 bases for J; bases not matched to a gene: 7. Germline loops: CDR1 SQVTM, CDR2 ANQGSEA.

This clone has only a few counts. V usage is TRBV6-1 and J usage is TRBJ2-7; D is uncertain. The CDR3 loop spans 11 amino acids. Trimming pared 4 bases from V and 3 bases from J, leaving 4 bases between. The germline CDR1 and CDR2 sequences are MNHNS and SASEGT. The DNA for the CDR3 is TGTGCCAGCAGTGCTGGCTACGAGCAGTACTTC. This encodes CASSAGYEQYF.

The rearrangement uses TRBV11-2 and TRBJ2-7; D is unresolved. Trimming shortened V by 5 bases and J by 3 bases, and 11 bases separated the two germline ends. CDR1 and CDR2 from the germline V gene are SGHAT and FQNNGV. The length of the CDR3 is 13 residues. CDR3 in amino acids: CASSGSPVYEQYF. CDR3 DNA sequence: TGTGCCAGCAGCGGGTCGCCCGTCTACGAGCAGTACTTC.

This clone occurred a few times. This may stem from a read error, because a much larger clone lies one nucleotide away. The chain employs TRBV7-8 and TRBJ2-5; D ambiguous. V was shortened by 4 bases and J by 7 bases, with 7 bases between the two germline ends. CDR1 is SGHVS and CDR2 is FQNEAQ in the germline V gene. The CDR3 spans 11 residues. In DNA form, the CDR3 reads TGTGCCAGCAGCTCCACCGGGACCCAGTACTTC. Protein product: CASSSTGTQYF.

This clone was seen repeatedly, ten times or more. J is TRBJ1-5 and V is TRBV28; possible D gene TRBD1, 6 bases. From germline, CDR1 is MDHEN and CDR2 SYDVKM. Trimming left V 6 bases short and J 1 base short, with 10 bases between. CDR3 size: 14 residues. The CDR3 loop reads CASSSQGSNQPQHF. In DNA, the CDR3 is TGTGCCAGCAGCTCACAGGGAAGCAATCAGCCCCAGCATTTT.

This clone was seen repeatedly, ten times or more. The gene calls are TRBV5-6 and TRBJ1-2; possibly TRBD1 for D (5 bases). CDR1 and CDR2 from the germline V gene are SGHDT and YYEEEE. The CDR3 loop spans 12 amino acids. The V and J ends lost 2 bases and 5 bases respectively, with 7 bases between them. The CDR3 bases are TGTGCCAGCAGCTTCAGGGAATATGGCTACACCTTC. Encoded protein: CASSFREYGYTF.

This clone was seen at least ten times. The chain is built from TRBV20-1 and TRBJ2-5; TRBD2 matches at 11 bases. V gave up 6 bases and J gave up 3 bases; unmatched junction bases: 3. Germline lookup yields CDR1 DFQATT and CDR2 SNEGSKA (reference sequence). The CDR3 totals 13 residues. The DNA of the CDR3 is TGCAGTGCCCCGGGACTAGCGGAAGAGACCCAGTACTTC. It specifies CSAPGLAEETQYF.